The clone carrying this T cell receptor (beta chain) occurred many times. The junction shows a germline mismatch at one end, possibly a read error. This sample is part of a study of regulatory T cells in long-lasting Graves disease. The CDR3 sequence is 14 residues long. Looked up from germline, CDR1 is SSHAT and CDR2 is FNYEAQ (reference sequence). Arm-PCR of CDR3 regions with iRepertoire HTBI primers generated TCR beta libraries. A single record per CDR3 protein comes from TCRdb applying MiXCR to the multiplex PCR reads. The sample has over 500,000 distinct CDR3 sequences, less than 20% seen once; the top ten hold about 18%. Stated time point: newly diagnosed GD, antithyroid drugs for less than 3 months. The TCR library used RNA extracted from PBMCs. The same sample was also used in a study of T cells in Graves' hyperthyroidism and ophthalmopathy.

The receptor comes from a woman younger than 45 with Graves disease. The V call is TRBV7-7, the J call TRBJ2-3, with 7 bases identical to TRBD1. Here the sequenced sample was peripheral blood mononuclear cells (PBMCs), taken at new diagnosis, from a patient treated with antithyroid drugs. CDR3 in DNA: TGTGCTAGCAGCCGGGGACAGACCACAGATACGCAGTATTTT. Its translation: CASSRGQTTDTQYF.